This TCR beta chain was sequenced for a study of T cells in Graves' hyperthyroidism and ophthalmopathy. General observations from the study: Blood also contained most expanded thyroid clonotypes above 0.001.

TCR beta CDR3 region amplification was performed from RNA transcripts. The primer set for the first-round RT-PCR of the TCR CDR3 was HTBI. Each CDR3 protein is one row after TCRdb ran MiXCR on the multiplex PCR reads. The sample shows 300,000 to 450,000 distinct CDR3 sequences, 11% to 15% of them seen only once. This clonotype was counted ten times or more. Its antigen is unknown. Compared with germline, one end of the junction differs, possibly owing to a read error. This CDR3 comprises 14 residues. The germline V gene encodes CDR1 SGHRS and CDR2 YFSETQ. Researchers barred patients who had uncontrolled infection, other autoimmune disease, pregnancy or lactation.

The material sequenced was blood. This receptor was taken from a woman aged 60 to 75 with Graves' hyperthyroidism. The chain links TRBV5-1 to TRBJ1-4; unclear D gene. The CDR3 loop reads CASSLQPTNEKLFF. In nucleotides, the CDR3 is TGTGCCAGCAGTTTACAACCAACTAATGAAAAACTGTTTTTT.